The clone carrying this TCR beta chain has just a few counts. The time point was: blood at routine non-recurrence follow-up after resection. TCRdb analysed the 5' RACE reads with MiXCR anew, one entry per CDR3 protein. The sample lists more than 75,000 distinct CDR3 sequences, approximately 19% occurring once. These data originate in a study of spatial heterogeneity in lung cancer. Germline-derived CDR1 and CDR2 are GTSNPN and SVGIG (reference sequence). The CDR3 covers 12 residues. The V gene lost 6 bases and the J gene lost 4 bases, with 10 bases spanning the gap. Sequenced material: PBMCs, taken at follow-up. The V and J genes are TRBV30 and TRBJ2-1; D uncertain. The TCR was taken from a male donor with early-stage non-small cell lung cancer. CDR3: CACALQYNEQFF. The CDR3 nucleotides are TGTGCCTGCGCTTTGCAATACAATGAGCAGTTCTTC.